Listed here is a single T cell receptor (beta chain). These data belong to a study of blood T cell repertoires in COVID-19. Across the study: The United States, Italy and Spain provided the acute and convalescent COVID-19 samples. Sources were T cells, B-cell-depleted T cells, or PBMCs; the material itself was cDNA or gDNA.

With 0 bases removed from V and 0 bases from J, the gap between germline ends came to 11 bases. Germline lookup yields CDR1 SGHRS and CDR2 YFSETQ. The CDR3 contains 16 residues. As originally analysed: How many nucleated cells were present was estimated from reference gene primer amplification. Method: immunoSEQ multiplex PCR; TCRdb's copy keeps in-frame clones and lacks some. V, J and clone size were drawn from that table, and D and trimming were deduced from the DNA. The data hold 110,000 to 150,000 clones, with roughly 85% observed a single time. This clonotype originated in a man in his forties or fifties with acute or convalescent COVID-19. This chain connects TRBV5-1 to TRBJ2-3; D unclear. The sequencing sample was made of peripheral blood. The CDR3 reads CASSLGGKSSTDTQYF. The CDR3, as DNA: TGCGCCAGCAGCTTGGGTGGCAAATCTAGCACAGATACGCAGTATTTT. Full variable domain (missing parts from reference TRBV5-1 and TRBJ2-3): KAGVTQTPRYLIKTRGQQVTLSCSPISGHRSVSWYQQTPGQGLQFLFEYFSETQRNKGNFPGRFSGRQFSNSRSEMNVSTLELGDSALYLCASSLGGKSSTDTQYFGPGTRLTVL.